A selection of T cell receptor beta chains follows, all from one sample in a study of shared clonotypes between healthy human individuals. Method: immunoSEQ multiplex PCR; TCRdb's copy keeps in-frame clones and lacks some. Among fewer than 650,000 clones, about 79% were seen once, and the ten largest hold approximately 12%. Sequencing was performed on PBMCs. These receptors were collected from a woman between 40 and 50 years old in good health. Some clones in this sample may be carry-over from other donors' samples. Both conserved end residues are part of each CDR3. A D gene is named only where the DNA matches it firmly. For some rows the clone size is stated as once, few or many, or as a class when expanded; others skip it.

>TRBD1|TRBV19|TRBJ1-1|NA
CASIGRGFGNTEAFF
TGTGCCAGTATCGGCAGGGGGTTTGGGAACACTGAAGCTTTCTTT
>NA|TRBV19|TRBJ2-7|NA
CASSSAGRTYEQYF
TGTGCCAGTAGTTCCGCGGGACGGACCTACGAGCAGTACTTC
>TRBD1|TRBV18|TRBJ1-2|NA
CASSPPGDRVGYGYTF
TGTGCCAGCTCACCACCGGGAGACAGGGTAGGCTATGGCTACACCTTC
>NA|TRBV19|TRBJ2-5|NA
CASSIPQETQYF
TGTGCCAGTAGTATTCCCCAAGAGACCCAGTACTTC
>NA|TRBV4-3|TRBJ1-4|NA
CASSQDRRGATGLNEKLFF
TGCGCCAGCAGCCAAGATCGGAGAGGAGCAACGGGCCTTAATGAAAAACTGTTTTTT
>NA|TRBV4-2|TRBJ2-1|NA
CASSQARAEQFF
TGTGCCAGCAGCCAAGCCCGTGCCGAGCAGTTCTTC
>NA|TRBV9|TRBJ1-3|NA
CASSTNTGQGRISSGNTIYF
TGTGCCAGCAGCACAAACACAGGGCAGGGTAGAATCTCCTCTGGAAACACCATATATTTT
>NA|TRBV11-3|TRBJ2-3|NA
CASSLGGSGTDTQYF
TGTGCCAGCAGCTTAGGTGGGAGTGGCACAGATACGCAGTATTTT
>TRBD1|TRBV29-1|TRBJ2-7|NA
CSGTGGPSYEQYF
TGCAGCGGAACAGGGGGCCCCTCCTACGAGCAGTACTTC
>NA|TRBV29-1|TRBJ2-7|many
CSVIGGSYEQYF
TGCAGCGTGATCGGAGGCTCCTACGAGCAGTACTTC
>NA|TRBV5-4|TRBJ2-1|NA
CASSLDPQAYNEQFF
TGTGCCAGCAGCTTGGACCCACAAGCCTACAATGAGCAGTTCTTC
>TRBD2|TRBV6-4|TRBJ2-1|NA
CASSPLAGDVNEQFF
TGTGCCAGCAGCCCCTTAGCGGGAGACGTCAATGAGCAGTTCTTC
>NA|TRBV5-1|TRBJ1-3|NA
CASSLGPSSSGNTIYF
TGCGCCAGCAGCTTAGGCCCGTCGAGCTCTGGAAACACCATATATTTT
>NA|TRBV29-1|TRBJ1-1|NA
CSAPHTNTEAFF
TGCAGCGCTCCTCACACGAACACTGAAGCTTTCTTT
>NA|TRBV28|TRBJ1-5|NA
CASSLGQGFERYQPQHF
TGTGCCAGCAGTCTAGGTCAGGGTTTCGAGCGGTATCAGCCCCAGCATTTT
>TRBD2|TRBV5-6|TRBJ2-1|NA
CASSLVAGGPGEQFF
TGTGCCAGCAGCTTGGTGGCGGGAGGGCCCGGTGAGCAGTTCTTC
>NA|TRBV19|TRBJ1-1|NA
CAKGRTPSKNTEAFF
TGTGCCAAAGGCCGCACCCCCTCAAAGAACACTGAAGCTTTCTTT
>TRBD1|TRBV28|TRBJ2-7|NA
CASSLGSYRGEQYF
TGTGCCAGCAGTTTAGGGTCTTACAGGGGAGAGCAGTACTTC